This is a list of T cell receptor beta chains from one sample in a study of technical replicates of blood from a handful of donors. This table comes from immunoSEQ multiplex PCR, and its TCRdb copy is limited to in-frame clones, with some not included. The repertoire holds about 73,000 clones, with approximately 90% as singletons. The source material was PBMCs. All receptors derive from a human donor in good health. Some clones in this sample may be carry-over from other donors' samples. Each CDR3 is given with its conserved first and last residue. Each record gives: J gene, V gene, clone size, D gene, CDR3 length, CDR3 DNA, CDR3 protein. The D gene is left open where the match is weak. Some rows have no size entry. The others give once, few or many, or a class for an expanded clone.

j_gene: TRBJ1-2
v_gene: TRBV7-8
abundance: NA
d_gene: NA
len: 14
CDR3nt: TGTGCCAGCAGCTCTCCCGGGGGAGGTTATGGCTACACCTTC
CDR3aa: CASSSPGGGYGYTF

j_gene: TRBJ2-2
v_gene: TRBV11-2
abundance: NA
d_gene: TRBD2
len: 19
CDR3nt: TGTGCCAGCAGCTTAGATACCCTAGCGGGAGGGCCCTGGAACGGGGAGCTGTTTTTT
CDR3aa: CASSLDTLAGGPWNGELFF

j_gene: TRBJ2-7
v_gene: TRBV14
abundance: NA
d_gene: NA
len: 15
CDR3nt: TGTGCCAGCAGCCAAGTGGGCCGGAACTCCTACGAGCAGTACTTC
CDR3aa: CASSQVGRNSYEQYF

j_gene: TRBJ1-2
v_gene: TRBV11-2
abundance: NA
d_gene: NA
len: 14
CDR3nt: TGTGCCAGCAGCTTAAAAGAGGGATCCGTTGGCTACACCTTC
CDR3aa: CASSLKEGSVGYTF

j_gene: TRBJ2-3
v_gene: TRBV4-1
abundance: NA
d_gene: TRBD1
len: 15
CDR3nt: TGCGCCAGCAGAAAAGGGACAGGGGCTCCGGATACGCAGTATTTT
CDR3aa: CASRKGTGAPDTQYF

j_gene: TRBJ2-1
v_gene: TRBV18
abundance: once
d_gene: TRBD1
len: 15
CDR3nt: TGTGCCAGCTCCCCCACAGGGGCCCCGTTAGTTGAGCAGTTCTTC
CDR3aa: CASSPTGAPLVEQFF

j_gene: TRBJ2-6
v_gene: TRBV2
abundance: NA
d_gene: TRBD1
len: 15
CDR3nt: TGTGCCAGCAGAAGACAGGGCACTGGGGCCAACGTCCTGACTTTC
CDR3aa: CASRRQGTGANVLTF

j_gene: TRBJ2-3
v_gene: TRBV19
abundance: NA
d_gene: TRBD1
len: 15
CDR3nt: TGTGCCAGTAGTAGGGGACAGGGTGGGCCAGATACGCAGTATTTT
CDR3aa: CASSRGQGGPDTQYF

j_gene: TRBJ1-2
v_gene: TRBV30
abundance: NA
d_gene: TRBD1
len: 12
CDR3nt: TGTGCCTGGAGTGTAACAGGGGCTGGCTACACCTTC
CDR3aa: CAWSVTGAGYTF

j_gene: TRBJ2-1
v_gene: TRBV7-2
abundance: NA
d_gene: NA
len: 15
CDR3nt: TGTGCCAGCAGCCCGAGGGTGGCTAGGAGGGGTGAGCAGTTCTTC
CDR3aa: CASSPRVARRGEQFF

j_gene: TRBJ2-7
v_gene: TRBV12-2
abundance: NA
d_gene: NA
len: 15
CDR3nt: TGTGCAAGTCGCTTAGGGTTAGGAGTTTCCTACGAGCAGTACTTC
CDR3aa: CASRLGLGVSYEQYF

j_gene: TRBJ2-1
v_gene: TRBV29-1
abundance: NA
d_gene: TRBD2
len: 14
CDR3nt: TGCAGCTCAACCGGGACTAGGGGAGGGAATGAGCAGTTCTTC
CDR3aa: CSSTGTRGGNEQFF

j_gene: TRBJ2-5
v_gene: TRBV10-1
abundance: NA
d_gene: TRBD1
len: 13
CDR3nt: TGCGCCAGGAATTACAGGGGGCCTGAGACCCAGTACTTC
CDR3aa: CARNYRGPETQYF

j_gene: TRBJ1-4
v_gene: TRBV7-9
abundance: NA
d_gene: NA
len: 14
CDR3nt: TGTGCCAGCAGCTTTAGTGCAACTAATGAAAAACTGTTTTTT
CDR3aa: CASSFSATNEKLFF

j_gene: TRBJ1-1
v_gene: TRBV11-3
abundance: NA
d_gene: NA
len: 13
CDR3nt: TGTGCCAGCAGCTTAGCGCAGGCCACTGAAGCTTTCTTT
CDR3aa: CASSLAQATEAFF

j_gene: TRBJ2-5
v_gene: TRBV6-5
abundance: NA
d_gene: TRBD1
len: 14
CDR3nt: TGTGCCAGCAGTTACGGACAGGGTATGAAGACCCAGTACTTC
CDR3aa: CASSYGQGMKTQYF

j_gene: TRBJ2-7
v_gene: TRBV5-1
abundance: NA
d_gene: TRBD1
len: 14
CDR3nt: TGCGCCAGCTCGAAGGGGGCTAGCTCCTACGAGCAGTACTTC
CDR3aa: CASSKGASSYEQYF

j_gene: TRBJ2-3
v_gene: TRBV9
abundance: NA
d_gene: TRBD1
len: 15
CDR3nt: TGTGCCAGCAGCCAGCCGGGACAGGGGTCAGATACGCAGTATTTT
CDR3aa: CASSQPGQGSDTQYF

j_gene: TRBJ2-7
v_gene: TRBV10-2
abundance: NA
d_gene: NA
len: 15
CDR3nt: TGCGCCAGCACCGAACTGGGCCCCGTCTCTTACGAGCAGTACTTC
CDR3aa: CASTELGPVSYEQYF

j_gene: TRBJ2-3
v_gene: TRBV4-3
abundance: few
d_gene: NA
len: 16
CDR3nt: TGCGCCAGCAGCCCGAAGAGAGAGCGGAGCACAGATACGCAGTATTTT
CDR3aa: CASSPKRERSTDTQYF

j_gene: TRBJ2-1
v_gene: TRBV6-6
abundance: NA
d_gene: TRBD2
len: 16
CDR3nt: TGTGCCAGCAGTTACCGAGCGGGGGGGTCTGGAAATGAGCAGTTCTTC
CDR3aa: CASSYRAGGSGNEQFF

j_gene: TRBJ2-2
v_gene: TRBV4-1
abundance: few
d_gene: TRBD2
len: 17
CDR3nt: TGCGCCAGCAGCCAAGGCCCTAGCGGGAGGGCCGTCGGGGAGCTGTTTTTT
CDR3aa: CASSQGPSGRAVGELFF

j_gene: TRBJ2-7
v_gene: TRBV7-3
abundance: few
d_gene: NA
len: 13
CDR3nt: TGTGCCAGCAGCTTAGGGGTGGGGAGGGAGCAGTACTTC
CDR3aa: CASSLGVGREQYF

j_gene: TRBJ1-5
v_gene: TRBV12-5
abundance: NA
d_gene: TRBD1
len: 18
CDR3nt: TGTGCTAGTGGTTTGTTGTATGGGCGGACAGGGGGCGATCAGCCCCAGCATTTT
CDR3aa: CASGLLYGRTGGDQPQHF

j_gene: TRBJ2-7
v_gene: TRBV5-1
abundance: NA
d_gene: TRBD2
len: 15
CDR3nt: TGCGCCAGCAGCCAAACTAGCGGGAGCTCCTACGAGCAGTACTTC
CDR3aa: CASSQTSGSSYEQYF

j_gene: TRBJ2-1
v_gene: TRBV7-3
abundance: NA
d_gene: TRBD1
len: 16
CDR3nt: TGTGCCAGCAGCTTACAGGGGGCGATGGGACACACTGAGCAGTTCTTC
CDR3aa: CASSLQGAMGHTEQFF

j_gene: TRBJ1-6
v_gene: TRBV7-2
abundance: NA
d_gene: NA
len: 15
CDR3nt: TGTGCCAGCAGCAAACTACAGGCAGACAATTCACCCCTCCACTTT
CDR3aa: CASSKLQADNSPLHF

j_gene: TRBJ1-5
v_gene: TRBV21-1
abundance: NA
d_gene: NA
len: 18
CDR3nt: TGTGCCAGCAGCAAAAAGCAGCAGGCCCCGGAGGGGAATCAGCCCCAGCATTTT
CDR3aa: CASSKKQQAPEGNQPQHF

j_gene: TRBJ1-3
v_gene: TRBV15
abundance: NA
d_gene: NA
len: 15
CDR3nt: TGTGCCACCAGCAGAGACGGAGGATCCGGAAACACCATATATTTT
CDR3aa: CATSRDGGSGNTIYF

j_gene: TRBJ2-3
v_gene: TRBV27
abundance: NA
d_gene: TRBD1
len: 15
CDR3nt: TGTGCCAGCAGTCCTGGGACAGCTAGCACAGATACGCAGTATTTT
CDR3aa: CASSPGTASTDTQYF

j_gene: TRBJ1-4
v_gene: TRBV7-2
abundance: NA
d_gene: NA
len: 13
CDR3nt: TGTGCCAGCAGCTTAGCGGGGAGGGGAAAACTGTTTTTT
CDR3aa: CASSLAGRGKLFF

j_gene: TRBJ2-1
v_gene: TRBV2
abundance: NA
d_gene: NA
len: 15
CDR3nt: TGTGCCAGCAGCCAAGACCGAGGGTCCTGGAATGAGCAGTTCTTC
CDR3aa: CASSQDRGSWNEQFF

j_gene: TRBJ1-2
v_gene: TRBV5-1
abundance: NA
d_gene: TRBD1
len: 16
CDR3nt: TGCGCCAGCAGCTTGGCCTTGGGACAGGGGAACTATGGCTACACCTTC
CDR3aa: CASSLALGQGNYGYTF

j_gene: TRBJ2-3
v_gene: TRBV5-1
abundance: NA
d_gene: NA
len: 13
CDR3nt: TGCGCCAGCAGCTTGGCAGGCACAGATACGCAGTATTTT
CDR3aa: CASSLAGTDTQYF

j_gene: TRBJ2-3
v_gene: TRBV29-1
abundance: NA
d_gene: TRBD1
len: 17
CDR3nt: TGCAGCGTCGTGAACCTTCCGGGACAGGGAGTTTCGGATACGCAGTATTTT
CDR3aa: CSVVNLPGQGVSDTQYF

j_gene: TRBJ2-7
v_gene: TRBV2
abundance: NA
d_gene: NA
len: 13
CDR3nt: TGTGCCAGTGCTCCGAGACAGTCCTACGAGCAGTACTTC
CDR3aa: CASAPRQSYEQYF

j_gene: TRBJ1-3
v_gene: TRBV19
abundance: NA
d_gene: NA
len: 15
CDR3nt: TGTGCCAGTAGTAGCGGACAGAGCTCTGGAAACACCATATATTTT
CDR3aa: CASSSGQSSGNTIYF

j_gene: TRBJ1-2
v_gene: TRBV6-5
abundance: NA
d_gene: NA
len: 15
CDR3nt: TGTGCCAGCAGTTACGCCGGGGGTGCTAACTATGGCTACACCTTC
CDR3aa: CASSYAGGANYGYTF

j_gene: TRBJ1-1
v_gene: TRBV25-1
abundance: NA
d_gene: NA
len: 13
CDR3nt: TGTGCCACCGTCAACACAGCGAACACTGAAGCTTTCTTT
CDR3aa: CATVNTANTEAFF

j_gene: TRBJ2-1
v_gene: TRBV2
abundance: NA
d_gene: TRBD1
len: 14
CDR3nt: TGTGCCAGCCGGGACAGGGGGCCTTACAATGAGCAGTTCTTC
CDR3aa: CASRDRGPYNEQFF